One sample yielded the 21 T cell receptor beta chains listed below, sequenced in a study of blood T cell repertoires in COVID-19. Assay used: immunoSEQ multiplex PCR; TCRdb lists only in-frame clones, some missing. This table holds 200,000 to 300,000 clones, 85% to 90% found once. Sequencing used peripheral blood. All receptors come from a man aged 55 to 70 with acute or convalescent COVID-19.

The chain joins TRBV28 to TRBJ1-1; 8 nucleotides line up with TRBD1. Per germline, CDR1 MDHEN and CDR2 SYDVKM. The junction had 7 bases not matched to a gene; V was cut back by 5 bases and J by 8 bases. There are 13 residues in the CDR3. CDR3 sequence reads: CASSPSGGAEAFF. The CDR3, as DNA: TGTGCCAGCAGTCCATCAGGGGGCGCGGAAGCTTTCTTT.

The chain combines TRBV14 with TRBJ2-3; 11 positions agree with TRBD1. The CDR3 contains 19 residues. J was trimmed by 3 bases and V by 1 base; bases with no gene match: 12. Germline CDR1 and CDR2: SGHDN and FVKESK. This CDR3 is CASSQAWTGGNGLTDTQYF. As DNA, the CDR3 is TGTGCCAGCAGCCAAGCGTGGACAGGGGGCAATGGATTAACAGATACGCAGTATTTT.

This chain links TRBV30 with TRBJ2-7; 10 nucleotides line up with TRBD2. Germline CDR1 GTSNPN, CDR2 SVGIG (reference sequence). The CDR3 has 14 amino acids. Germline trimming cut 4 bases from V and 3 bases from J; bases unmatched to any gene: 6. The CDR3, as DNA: TGTGCCTGGACCCTGACTAGCGGGTACTACGAGCAGTACTTC. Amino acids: CAWTLTSGYYEQYF.

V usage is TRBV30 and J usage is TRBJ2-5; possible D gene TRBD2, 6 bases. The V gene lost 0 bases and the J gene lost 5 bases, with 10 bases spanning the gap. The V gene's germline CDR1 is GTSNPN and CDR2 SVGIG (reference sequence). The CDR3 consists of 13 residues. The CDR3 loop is CAWSVTGAETQYF. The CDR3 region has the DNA TGTGCCTGGAGTGTAACGGGAGCGGAGACCCAGTACTTC. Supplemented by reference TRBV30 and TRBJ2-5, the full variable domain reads SQTIHQWPATLVQPVGSPLSLECTVEGTSNPNLYWYRQAAGRGLQLLFYSVGIGQISSEVPQNLSASRPQDRQFILSSKKLLLSDSGFYLCAWSVTGAETQYFGPGTRLLVL.

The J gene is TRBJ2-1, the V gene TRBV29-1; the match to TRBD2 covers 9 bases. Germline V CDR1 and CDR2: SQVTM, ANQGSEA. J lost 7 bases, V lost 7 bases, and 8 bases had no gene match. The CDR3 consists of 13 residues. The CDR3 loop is CSAIAGVRNEQFF. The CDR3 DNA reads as TGCAGCGCTATAGCGGGAGTACGGAATGAGCAGTTCTTC.

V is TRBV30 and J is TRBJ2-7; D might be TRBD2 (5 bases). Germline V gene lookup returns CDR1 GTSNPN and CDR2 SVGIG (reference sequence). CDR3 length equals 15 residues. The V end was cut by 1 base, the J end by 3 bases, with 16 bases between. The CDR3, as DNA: TGTGCCTGGAGTGCCCCCCGAGCGGCCCTCTACGAGCAGTACTTC. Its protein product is CAWSAPRAALYEQYF.

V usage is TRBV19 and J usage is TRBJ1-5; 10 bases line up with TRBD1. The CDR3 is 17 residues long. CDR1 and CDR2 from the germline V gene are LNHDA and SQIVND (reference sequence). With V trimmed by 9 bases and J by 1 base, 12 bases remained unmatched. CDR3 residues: CASQPGTGVSSNQPQHF. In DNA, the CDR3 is TGTGCCAGCCAGCCAGGGACAGGGGTTAGCAGCAATCAGCCCCAGCATTTT.

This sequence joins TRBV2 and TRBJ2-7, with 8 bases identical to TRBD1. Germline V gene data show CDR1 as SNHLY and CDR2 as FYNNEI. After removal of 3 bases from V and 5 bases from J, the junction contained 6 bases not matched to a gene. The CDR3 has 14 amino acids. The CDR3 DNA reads TGTGCCAGCAGTGAGTCAGGGGGCTTCAACGAGCAGTACTTC. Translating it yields CASSESGGFNEQYF.

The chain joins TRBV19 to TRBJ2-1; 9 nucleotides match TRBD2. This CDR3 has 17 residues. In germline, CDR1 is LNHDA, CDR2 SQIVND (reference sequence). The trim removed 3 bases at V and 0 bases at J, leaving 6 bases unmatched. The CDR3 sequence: CASSIGGAGGSYNEQFF. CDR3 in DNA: TGTGCCAGTAGTATTGGTGGAGCGGGAGGCTCCTACAATGAGCAGTTCTTC.

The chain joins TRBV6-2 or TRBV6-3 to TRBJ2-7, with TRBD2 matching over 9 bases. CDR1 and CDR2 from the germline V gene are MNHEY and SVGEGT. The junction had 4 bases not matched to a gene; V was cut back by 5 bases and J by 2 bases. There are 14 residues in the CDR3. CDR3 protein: CASSRGLAPYEQYF. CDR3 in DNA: TGTGCCAGCAGTCGGGGACTAGCTCCCTACGAGCAGTACTTC.

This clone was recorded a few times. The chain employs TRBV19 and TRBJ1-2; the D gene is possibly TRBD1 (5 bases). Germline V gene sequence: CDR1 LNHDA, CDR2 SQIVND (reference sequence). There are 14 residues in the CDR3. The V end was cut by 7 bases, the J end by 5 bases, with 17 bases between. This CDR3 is CASNPFGGRYGYTF. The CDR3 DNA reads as TGTGCCAGTAACCCTTTTGGGGGGAGGTATGGCTACACCTTC. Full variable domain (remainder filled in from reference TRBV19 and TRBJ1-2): DGGITQSPKYLFRKEGQNVTLSCEQNLNHDAMYWYRQDPGQGLRLIYYSQIVNDFQKGDIAEGYSVSREKKESFPLTVTSAQKNPTAFYLCASNPFGGRYGYTFGSGTRLTVV.

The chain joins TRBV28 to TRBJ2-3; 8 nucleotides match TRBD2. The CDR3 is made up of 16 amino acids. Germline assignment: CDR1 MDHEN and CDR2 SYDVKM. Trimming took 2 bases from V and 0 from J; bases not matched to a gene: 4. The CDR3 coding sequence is TGTGCCAGCAGTTTAGAACTAGCGGATAGCACAGATACGCAGTATTTT. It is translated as CASSLELADSTDTQYF.

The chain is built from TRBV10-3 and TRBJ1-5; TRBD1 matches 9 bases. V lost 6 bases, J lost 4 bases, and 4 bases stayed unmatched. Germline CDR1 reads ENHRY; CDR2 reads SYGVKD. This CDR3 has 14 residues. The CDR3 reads CAISSDRGNQPQHF. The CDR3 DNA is TGTGCCATCAGCTCAGACAGGGGGAATCAGCCCCAGCATTTT.

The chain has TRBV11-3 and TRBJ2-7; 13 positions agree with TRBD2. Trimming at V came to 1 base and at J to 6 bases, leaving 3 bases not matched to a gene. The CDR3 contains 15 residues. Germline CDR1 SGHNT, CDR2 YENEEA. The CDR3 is CASSLAGTSGIEQYF. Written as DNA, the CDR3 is TGTGCCAGCAGCTTAGCAGGGACTAGCGGGATCGAGCAGTACTTC.

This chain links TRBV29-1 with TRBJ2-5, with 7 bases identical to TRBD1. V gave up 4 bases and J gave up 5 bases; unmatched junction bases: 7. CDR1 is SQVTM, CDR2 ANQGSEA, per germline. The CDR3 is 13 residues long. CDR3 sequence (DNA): TGCAGCGTTGTAGAGGGGGCAACGGAGACCCAGTACTTC. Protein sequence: CSVVEGATETQYF.

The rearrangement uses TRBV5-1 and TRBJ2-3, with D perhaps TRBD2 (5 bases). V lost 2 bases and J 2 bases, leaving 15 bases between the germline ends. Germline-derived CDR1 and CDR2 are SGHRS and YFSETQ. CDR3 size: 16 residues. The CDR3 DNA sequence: TGCGCCAGCAGCTTCCGGGGTCGGCCCTACACAGATACGCAGTATTTT. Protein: CASSFRGRPYTDTQYF.

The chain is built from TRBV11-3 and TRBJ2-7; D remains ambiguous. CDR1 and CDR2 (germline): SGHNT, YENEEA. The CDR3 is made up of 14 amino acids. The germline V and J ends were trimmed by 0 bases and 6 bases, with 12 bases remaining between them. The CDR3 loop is CASSLDRSGGEQYF. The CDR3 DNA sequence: TGTGCCAGCAGCTTAGATCGCTCTGGCGGCGAGCAGTACTTC.

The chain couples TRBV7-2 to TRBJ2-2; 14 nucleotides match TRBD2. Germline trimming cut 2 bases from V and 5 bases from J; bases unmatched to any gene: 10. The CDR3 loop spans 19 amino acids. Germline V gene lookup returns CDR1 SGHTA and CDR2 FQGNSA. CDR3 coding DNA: TGTGCCAGCAGCTTACAGTCCGGACTAGCGGGAGGTCGGACCGGGGAGCTGTTTTTT. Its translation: CASSLQSGLAGGRTGELFF.

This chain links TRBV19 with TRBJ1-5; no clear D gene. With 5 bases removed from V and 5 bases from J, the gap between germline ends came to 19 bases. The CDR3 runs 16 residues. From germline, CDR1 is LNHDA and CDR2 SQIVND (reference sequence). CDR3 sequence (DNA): TGTGCCAGTAGTGTACTGACCCCAGGTCGTGATCAGCCCCAGCATTTT. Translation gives CASSVLTPGRDQPQHF.

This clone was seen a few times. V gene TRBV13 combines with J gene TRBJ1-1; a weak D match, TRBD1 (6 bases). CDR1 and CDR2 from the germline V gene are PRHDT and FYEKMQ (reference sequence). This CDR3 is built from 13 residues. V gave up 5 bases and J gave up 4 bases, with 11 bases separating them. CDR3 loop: CASSPGQFTEAFF. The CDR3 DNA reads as TGTGCCAGCAGCCCAGGACAGTTCACTGAAGCTTTCTTT.

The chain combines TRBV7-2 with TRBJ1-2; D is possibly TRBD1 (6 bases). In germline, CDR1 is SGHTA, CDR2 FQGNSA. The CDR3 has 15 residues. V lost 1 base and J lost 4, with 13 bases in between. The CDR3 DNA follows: TGTGCCAGCAGCTTAGGTGGGGGCAGTGCCTATGGCTACACCTTC. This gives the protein CASSLGGGSAYGYTF.